A single sample gave rise to the 5 T cell receptor beta chains below, sequenced in a study of T-cell memory formation after mild COVID-19. Each CDR3 protein is one row after TCRdb ran MiXCR on the 5' RACE reads. Of approximately 98,000 distinct CDR3 sequences listed, roughly a sixth are singletons. Sequenced material: PBMCs or a T cell subset sorted from them (not recorded which). These receptors were obtained from a man between 18 and 29 years old who had mild COVID-19 (a few samples of this study predate the infection). Cell type and time point are not known.

This sequence joins TRBV4-3 and TRBJ2-5; 7 bases agree with TRBD1. In germline, CDR1 is LGHNA, CDR2 YSLEER. The CDR3 spans 13 residues. Trimming cost V 3 bases and J 4 bases; bases outside gene matches: 2. CDR3 sequence (DNA): TGCGCCAGCAGCCAGACAGGGAGAGAGACCCAGTACTTC. Amino acids: CASSQTGRETQYF.

The table lists this clonotype with a few counts. The chain carries TRBV7-9 and TRBJ2-7; possible D gene TRBD1, 5 bases. The CDR3 has 13 amino acids. Trimming took 5 bases from V and 6 from J, leaving 14 bases between them. CDR1 SEHNR and CDR2 FQNEAQ come from the germline V gene (reference sequence). The chain's CDR3 is CASSRNTGSEQYF. The DNA for the CDR3 is TGTGCCAGCAGCCGCAATACAGGAAGCGAGCAGTACTTC.

This clonotype is medium-sized (0.01 to 0.1%). The rearrangement links TRBV5-1 to TRBJ2-3, with a tentative D call TRBD2 (7 bases). The CDR3 has 13 residues. Germline V gene data show CDR1 as SGHRS and CDR2 as YFSETQ. Deletions cut 3 bases from V and 4 bases from J, with 9 bases between. The CDR3 loop reads CASSWEGADTQYF. The CDR3 DNA reads as TGCGCCAGCAGCTGGGAGGGGGCAGATACGCAGTATTTT.

This clonotype was counted only a few times. The gene calls are TRBV9 and TRBJ2-3; D is possibly TRBD2 (6 bases). The V and J ends lost 1 base and 1 base respectively, with 7 bases between them. The CDR3 length is 14 residues. CDR1 and CDR2 from the germline V gene are SGDLS and YYNGEE. The CDR3 region has the DNA TGTGCCAGCAGCGTAACTAGCCGCACAGATACGCAGTATTTT. Translation: CASSVTSRTDTQYF.

The V and J genes are TRBV12-3 or TRBV12-4 and TRBJ2-5; possible D gene TRBD1, 6 bases. CDR3 length: 15 residues. V dropped 5 bases and J dropped 1 base, with 14 bases sitting between them. The CDR3: CASSQTGRPQETQYF. CDR3 DNA: TGTGCCAGCAGTCAGACAGGACGCCCCCAAGAGACCCAGTACTTC.